This T cell receptor (beta chain) was sequenced in a study of Graves' ophthalmopathy and Graves' hyperthyroidism. General study results and limits: Discrimination between ophthalmopathy and stable hyperthyroidism by a 13-signature model showed 85% to 90% sensitivity and about 80% specificity.

On this clonotype: The antigen is unknown.

The germline CDR1 and CDR2 sequences are SNHLY and FYNNEI. The CDR3 consists of 13 residues. V gave up 6 bases and J gave up 10 bases, with 13 bases separating them. RNA transcripts served as template for amplifying TCR beta CDR3 sequences. HTBI primers primed a first-round RT-PCR, and a second-round multiplex PCR followed. TCRdb re-analysed the multiplex PCR reads in MiXCR, keeping a single row per CDR3 protein. Of around 600,000 distinct CDR3 sequences in the sample, over 40% are singletons; the top ten hold 3% to 4%. This TCR derives from an adult man with Graves' ophthalmopathy. The sequenced sample was peripheral blood. This chain uses TRBV2 with TRBJ1-6, with D hard to call. The DNA of the CDR3 is TGTGCCAGCAGCGCCGGGCCCGACTCACCCCTCCACTTT. Its translation is CASSAGPDSPLHF.